One and the same sample provided the 11 T cell receptor beta chains below, sequenced in a study of shared T cell receptors in the human thymus. Measured with immunoSEQ multiplex PCR; TCRdb has only the in-frame clones, and not every one. In the table there are just under 550,000 clones, roughly 74% of which are singletons. These sequences were also reported in another study, on human thymus T cells.

Sample: thymocytes. The receptors were sampled from a boy under two years old with a congenital heart defect.

This clone was detected only once. The chain couples TRBV5-1 to TRBJ1-2, with 7 bases identical to TRBD1. Germline CDR1 is SGHRS and CDR2 is YFSETQ. V dropped 3 bases and J dropped 6; count of bases not matched to a gene: 11. There are 15 residues in the CDR3. Here the CDR3 reads CASSSRGQRWHGYTF. CDR3 sequence (DNA): TGCGCCAGCAGCTCCCGGGGACAGAGATGGCATGGCTACACCTTC. The full variable domain, rest sourced from reference TRBV5-1 and TRBJ1-2, is KAGVTQTPRYLIKTRGQQVTLSCSPISGHRSVSWYQQTPGQGLQFLFEYFSETQRNKGNFPGRFSGRQFSNSRSEMNVSTLELGDSALYLCASSSRGQRWHGYTFGSGTRLTVV.

The rearrangement uses TRBV4-3 and TRBJ2-7; TRBD2 matches at 11 bases. Germline lookup yields CDR1 LGHNA and CDR2 YSLEER. The CDR3 loop spans 20 amino acids. V lost 4 bases, J lost 1 base, and 18 bases stayed unmatched. The CDR3 protein is CASSPHRGLAAGMGSYEQYF. The CDR3, as DNA: TGCGCCAGCAGCCCCCACAGGGGACTAGCGGCTGGGATGGGGTCCTACGAGCAGTACTTC.

This clone has a handful of counts. The gene calls are TRBV12-2 and TRBJ2-2; TRBD2 is the table's D call and was not checked against the DNA. TRBV12-2 is reported as a pseudogene. The CDR3 length is 16 residues. CDR3 in DNA: TGTGCAAGTCGCACAAGGGCAGGACGGGGCACCGGGGAGCTGTTTTTT. As protein: CASRTRAGRGTGELFF.

The rearrangement joins TRBV2 to TRBJ2-6, with 11 bases matching TRBD2. J gave up 2 bases and V 5 bases, and 14 bases lay outside the gene matches. The CDR3 is 20 amino acids. Germline CDR1 and CDR2: SNHLY and FYNNEI. The chain's CDR3 is CASSSRLAGTQGAGANVLTF. As DNA, the CDR3 is TGTGCCAGCAGTTCCCGACTAGCGGGGACCCAAGGGGCTGGGGCCAACGTCCTGACTTTC.

The gene calls are TRBV6-1 and TRBJ2-2; D unresolved. Trimming took off 4 bases at V and 6 bases at J, with 18 bases between the two ends. The germline V gene has CDR1 MNHNS and CDR2 SASEGT. This CDR3 has 16 amino acids. CDR3 in DNA: TGTGCCAGCAGTGGCAGGATCGTAGGATCCTCCGGGGAGCTGTTTTTT. Translating it yields CASSGRIVGSSGELFF.

This rearrangement joins TRBV12-5 to TRBJ2-1, with TRBD2 matching 8 bases. Per the germline V gene, CDR1 is LGHNT and CDR2 is FRNRAP. CDR3 length equals 20 residues. V shed 4 bases and J 1 base; nucleotides not matched to a gene: 18. The CDR3 here is CASGSPHREGLKGSYNEQFF. In DNA, the CDR3 is TGTGCTAGTGGTTCACCTCATCGGGAGGGCCTTAAGGGGTCCTACAATGAGCAGTTCTTC.

CDR3 coding DNA: TGTGCCAGCAGCCTTAGCCACATAGCGGGTTCCTACGAGCAGTACTTC. It translates to CASSLSHIAGSYEQYF. The V and J genes are TRBV7-2 and TRBJ2-7, with TRBD2 matching 7 bases. The V and J ends lost 5 bases and 1 base, in that order; junction bases with no gene match: 11. Germline V gives CDR1 SGHTA, CDR2 FQGNSA. This CDR3 is 16 amino acids long.

The count of this clone is one. This chain connects TRBV5-1 to TRBJ2-5, with a weak D call TRBD2 (6 bases). Trimming removed 3 bases from V and 3 bases from J, with 30 bases in between. The germline V gene has CDR1 SGHRS and CDR2 YFSETQ. The CDR3 is 20 residues long. In DNA, the CDR3 is TGCGCCAGCAGCTCGTCACCGGGACTGCTGGACTGGGAGGCGAAAGAGACCCAGTACTTC. As protein: CASSSSPGLLDWEAKETQYF.

The V gene is TRBV5-1, the J gene TRBJ2-3; TRBD1 matches 12 bases. The CDR3 runs 15 residues. Germline loops: CDR1 SGHRS, CDR2 YFSETQ. After removal of 2 bases from V and 4 bases from J, the junction contained 2 bases not matched to a gene. The CDR3 nucleotides are TGCGCCAGCAGCTTCGGGGACAGGGGGCCAGATACGCAGTATTTT. Translation: CASSFGDRGPDTQYF.

V and J are TRBV9 and TRBJ2-1; the match to TRBD2 covers 11 bases. V lost 0 bases to trimming and J lost 9 bases; unmatched junction nucleotides: 5. CDR1 is SGDLS and CDR2 is YYNGEE in the germline V gene. The CDR3 is 15 residues long. The CDR3 loop reads CASSVELAGEAEQFF. The CDR3 nucleotides read TGTGCCAGCAGCGTAGAACTAGCGGGAGAGGCTGAGCAGTTCTTC.

This clone turned up a few times. The CDR3 protein is CASSQDRVTEAFF. The CDR3 DNA reads TGTGCCAGCAGCCAGGACAGGGTCACTGAAGCTTTCTTT. This chain uses TRBV7-3 with TRBJ1-1, with 8 bases aligning to TRBD1. The germline CDR1 and CDR2 sequences are SGHTA and FQGTGA. V lost 5 bases to trimming and J lost 4 bases; unmatched junction nucleotides: 3. The CDR3 is made up of 13 amino acids.